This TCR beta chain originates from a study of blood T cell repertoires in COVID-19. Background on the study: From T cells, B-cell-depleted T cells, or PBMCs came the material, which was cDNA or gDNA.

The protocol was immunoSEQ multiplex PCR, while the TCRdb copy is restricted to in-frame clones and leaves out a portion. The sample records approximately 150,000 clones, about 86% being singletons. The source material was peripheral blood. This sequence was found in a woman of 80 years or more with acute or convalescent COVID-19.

The CDR3 reads CASSLVWAETNNEQFF. In DNA form, the CDR3 reads TGCGCCAGCAGCTTGGTTTGGGCAGAAACCAACAATGAGCAGTTCTTC. The rearrangement links TRBV5-1 to TRBJ2-1; D uncertain. The CDR3 has 16 amino acids. Looked up from germline, CDR1 is SGHRS and CDR2 is YFSETQ. The V end lost 0 bases, the J end lost 5 bases, and 15 bases lay between the germline ends.